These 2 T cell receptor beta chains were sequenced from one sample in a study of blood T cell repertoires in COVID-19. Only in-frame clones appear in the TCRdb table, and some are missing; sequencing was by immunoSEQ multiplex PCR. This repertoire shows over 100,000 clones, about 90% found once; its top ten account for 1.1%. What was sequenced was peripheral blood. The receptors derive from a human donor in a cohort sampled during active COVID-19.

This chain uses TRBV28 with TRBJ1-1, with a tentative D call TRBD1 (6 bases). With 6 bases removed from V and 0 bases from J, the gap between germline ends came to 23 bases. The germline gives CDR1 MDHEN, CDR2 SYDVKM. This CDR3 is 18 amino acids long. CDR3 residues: CASSTDRTALPMNTEAFF. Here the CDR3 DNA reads TGTGCCAGCAGCACTGACAGGACAGCACTTCCCATGAACACTGAAGCTTTCTTT.

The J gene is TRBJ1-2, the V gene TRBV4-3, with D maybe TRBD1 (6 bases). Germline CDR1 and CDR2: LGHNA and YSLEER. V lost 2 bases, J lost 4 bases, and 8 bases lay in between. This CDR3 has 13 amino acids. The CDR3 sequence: CASSQTGSYGYTF. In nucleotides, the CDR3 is TGCGCCAGCAGCCAAACAGGGAGCTATGGCTACACCTTC.